These T cell receptor beta chains were read from a single sample in a study of metastatic and nonmetastatic thyroid tumors. TCRdb reanalyzed the PCR reads via MiXCR. The table has 10,000 to 15,000 clones, 27% seen once; the top ten hold over 15%. Sequences were obtained from tumor tissue. The receptors here all came from a female donor with papillary thyroid cancer or a benign thyroid nodule (not recorded which). Some clones in this sample may be carry-over from other donors' samples. Both conserved end residues are part of each CDR3. Each record gives: V gene, D gene, J gene, clone size, CDR3 protein, CDR3 DNA. The D gene is left open where the match is weak. Size tells how often a clone was seen (once, few, many) or the class of an expanded clone, and some rows leave it out.

v_call: TRBV5-1
d_call: -
j_call: TRBJ1-4
clone_size: many
cdr3_aa: CAGSFSGQDYEKLFF
cdr3_nt: TGCGCCGGCAGCTTCTCAGGTCAAGATTATGAAAAACTGTTTTTT

v_call: TRBV27
d_call: -
j_call: TRBJ2-3
clone_size: medium-sized
cdr3_aa: CASSFFDRRDTDTQYF
cdr3_nt: TGTGCCAGCAGTTTCTTCGACAGGAGAGACACAGATACGCAGTATTTT

v_call: TRBV20-1
d_call: TRBD1
j_call: TRBJ2-7
clone_size: -
cdr3_aa: CSAAGTGGHSYEQYF
cdr3_nt: TGCAGTGCTGCCGGGACAGGGGGCCATTCCTACGAGCAGTACTTC

v_call: TRBV18
d_call: -
j_call: TRBJ1-1
clone_size: -
cdr3_aa: CASSPQGSYTEAFF
cdr3_nt: TGTGCCAGCTCACCACAGGGATCGTACACTGAAGCTTTCTTT

v_call: TRBV6-5
d_call: -
j_call: TRBJ1-6
clone_size: -
cdr3_aa: CASSLDPDTRNSPLHF
cdr3_nt: TGTGCCAGCAGTTTAGATCCGGACACCCGGAATTCACCCCTCCACTTT

v_call: TRBV27
d_call: -
j_call: TRBJ1-1
clone_size: -
cdr3_aa: CASSLTDYTEAFF
cdr3_nt: TGTGCCAGCAGTTTGACTGATTACACTGAAGCTTTCTTT

v_call: TRBV7-9
d_call: -
j_call: TRBJ1-2
clone_size: -
cdr3_aa: CASSLTATNYGYTF
cdr3_nt: TGTGCCAGCAGCTTAACCGCTACTAACTATGGCTACACCTTC

v_call: TRBV3-1
d_call: -
j_call: TRBJ1-2
clone_size: -
cdr3_aa: CASSHGYGYTF
cdr3_nt: TGTGCCAGCAGCCACGGTTATGGCTACACCTTC

v_call: TRBV30
d_call: -
j_call: TRBJ1-2
clone_size: -
cdr3_aa: CAWRGQGIGGYTF
cdr3_nt: TGTGCCTGGAGAGGGCAGGGAATAGGTGGCTACACCTTC

v_call: TRBV20-1
d_call: -
j_call: TRBJ1-2
clone_size: medium-sized
cdr3_aa: CSASVPGAYGYTF
cdr3_nt: TGCAGTGCTAGTGTTCCGGGAGCCTATGGCTACACCTTC

v_call: TRBV7-8
d_call: -
j_call: TRBJ2-2
clone_size: -
cdr3_aa: CASSLVLVTAGELFF
cdr3_nt: TGTGCCAGCAGCTTAGTGCTAGTCACCGCGGGGGAGCTGTTTTTT

v_call: TRBV24-1
d_call: -
j_call: TRBJ1-2
clone_size: few
cdr3_aa: CATSQTDRYGYTF
cdr3_nt: TGTGCCACCAGTCAGACAGACCGCTATGGCTACACCTTC

v_call: TRBV20-1
d_call: -
j_call: TRBJ2-1
clone_size: -
cdr3_aa: CSARRGDEQFF
cdr3_nt: TGCAGTGCTAGGCGAGGGGATGAGCAGTTCTTC

v_call: TRBV9
d_call: -
j_call: TRBJ2-7
clone_size: -
cdr3_aa: CASSVDGGTNYEQYF
cdr3_nt: TGTGCCAGCAGCGTAGATGGAGGGACGAACTACGAGCAGTACTTC

v_call: TRBV28
d_call: -
j_call: TRBJ2-7
clone_size: -
cdr3_aa: CASSLGGIVYDQYF
cdr3_nt: TGTGCCAGCAGTTTAGGCGGGATAGTCTACGATCAGTACTTC

v_call: TRBV5-5
d_call: TRBD1
j_call: TRBJ2-2
clone_size: many
cdr3_aa: CASSPRQGDTGELFF
cdr3_nt: TGTGCCAGCAGCCCGCGGCAGGGGGATACCGGGGAGCTGTTTTTT

v_call: TRBV5-1
d_call: -
j_call: TRBJ1-2
clone_size: medium-sized
cdr3_aa: CASSFQDGPYGYTF
cdr3_nt: TGCGCCAGCAGCTTCCAGGACGGCCCCTATGGCTACACCTTC

v_call: TRBV5-1
d_call: -
j_call: TRBJ2-1
clone_size: medium-sized
cdr3_aa: CASSEGGTYNEQFF
cdr3_nt: TGCGCCAGCAGCGAAGGGGGGACCTACAATGAGCAGTTCTTC

v_call: TRBV2
d_call: TRBD1
j_call: TRBJ1-2
clone_size: medium-sized
cdr3_aa: CASSELGQGYGYTF
cdr3_nt: TGTGCCAGCAGTGAATTGGGACAGGGATATGGCTACACCTTC

v_call: TRBV6-5
d_call: -
j_call: TRBJ1-1
clone_size: few
cdr3_aa: CASSYSRDTEAFF
cdr3_nt: TGTGCCAGCAGTTACTCGAGGGATACTGAAGCTTTCTTT

v_call: TRBV27
d_call: -
j_call: TRBJ2-7
clone_size: few
cdr3_aa: CASSSVGRSYEQYF
cdr3_nt: TGTGCCAGCAGTTCAGTTGGACGGTCCTACGAGCAGTACTTC

v_call: TRBV4-2
d_call: -
j_call: TRBJ1-1
clone_size: -
cdr3_aa: CASSQDLNTEAFF
cdr3_nt: TGTGCCAGCAGCCAAGACCTTAACACTGAAGCTTTCTTT

v_call: TRBV24-1
d_call: -
j_call: TRBJ1-2
clone_size: -
cdr3_aa: CATSVGTDYGYTF
cdr3_nt: TGTGCCACCAGTGTGGGGACGGACTATGGCTACACCTTC

v_call: TRBV7-6
d_call: -
j_call: TRBJ1-3
clone_size: few
cdr3_aa: CASSTTVSGNTIYF
cdr3_nt: TGTGCCAGCAGCACCACAGTCTCTGGAAACACCATATATTTT

v_call: TRBV30
d_call: -
j_call: TRBJ1-5
clone_size: few
cdr3_aa: CAWSGTGSNQPQHF
cdr3_nt: TGTGCCTGGAGTGGGACTGGGAGCAATCAGCCCCAGCATTTT

v_call: TRBV6-1
d_call: -
j_call: TRBJ2-5
clone_size: -
cdr3_aa: CASSDDTGKETQYF
cdr3_nt: TGTGCCAGCAGTGACGATACAGGGAAAGAGACCCAGTACTTC

v_call: TRBV7-3
d_call: -
j_call: TRBJ1-1
clone_size: -
cdr3_aa: CASSLKGSLNTEAFF
cdr3_nt: TGTGCCAGCAGCTTAAAGGGGTCCCTGAACACTGAAGCTTTCTTT

v_call: TRBV20-1
d_call: -
j_call: TRBJ2-3
clone_size: many
cdr3_aa: CSARGDTDTQYF
cdr3_nt: TGCAGTGCCAGAGGCGACACAGATACGCAGTATTTT

v_call: TRBV20-1
d_call: -
j_call: TRBJ2-7
clone_size: -
cdr3_aa: CSAGGRDPPYEQYF
cdr3_nt: TGCAGTGCTGGCGGCCGGGATCCTCCCTACGAGCAATACTTC

v_call: TRBV4-2
d_call: -
j_call: TRBJ1-2
clone_size: -
cdr3_aa: CASSQEVETVYGYTF
cdr3_nt: TGTGCCAGCAGCCAAGAAGTAGAGACGGTGTATGGCTACACCTTC

v_call: TRBV28
d_call: -
j_call: TRBJ1-2
clone_size: many
cdr3_aa: CASSRGGHYGYTF
cdr3_nt: TGTGCCAGCAGTAGGGGGGGCCACTATGGCTACACCTTC

v_call: TRBV28
d_call: -
j_call: TRBJ1-1
clone_size: medium-sized
cdr3_aa: CASSFGGVPEAFF
cdr3_nt: TGTGCCAGCAGTTTCGGGGGTGTTCCTGAAGCTTTCTTT

v_call: TRBV5-1
d_call: -
j_call: TRBJ1-1
clone_size: once
cdr3_aa: CASLTGRTAFF
cdr3_nt: TGCGCCAGCCTCACAGGGCGGACAGCTTTCTTT

v_call: TRBV7-6
d_call: TRBD2
j_call: TRBJ2-7
clone_size: -
cdr3_aa: CASSLSGGGLYEQYF
cdr3_nt: TGTGCCAGCAGCCTAAGCGGGGGGGGCCTCTACGAGCAGTACTTC

v_call: TRBV3-1
d_call: -
j_call: TRBJ1-3
clone_size: many
cdr3_aa: CASSHRGAGNTIYF
cdr3_nt: TGTGCCAGCAGCCACCGAGGGGCTGGAAACACCATATATTTT

v_call: TRBV9
d_call: -
j_call: TRBJ2-5
clone_size: many
cdr3_aa: CASSVMGSQETQYF
cdr3_nt: TGTGCCAGCAGCGTAATGGGCAGCCAAGAGACCCAGTACTTC

v_call: TRBV6-1
d_call: -
j_call: TRBJ1-2
clone_size: -
cdr3_aa: CASSGGLPHPRGYTF
cdr3_nt: TGTGCCAGCAGTGGTGGCCTACCTCATCCGCGGGGCTACACCTTC

v_call: TRBV27
d_call: -
j_call: TRBJ1-1
clone_size: -
cdr3_aa: CASSSMGGTEAFF
cdr3_nt: TGTGCCAGCAGTTCCATGGGGGGCACTGAAGCTTTCTTT

v_call: TRBV7-3
d_call: TRBD2
j_call: TRBJ2-1
clone_size: -
cdr3_aa: CASSKTSGEIDEQFF
cdr3_nt: TGTGCCAGCAGCAAGACTAGCGGAGAGATTGATGAGCAGTTCTTC

v_call: TRBV10-2
d_call: -
j_call: TRBJ1-1
clone_size: many
cdr3_aa: CASSVVQGGMNTEALF
cdr3_nt: TGCGCCAGCAGTGTGGTCCAGGGAGGGATGAACACTGAAGCTCTCTTT

v_call: TRBV11-1
d_call: -
j_call: TRBJ1-1
clone_size: -
cdr3_aa: CASSTQGNTEAFF
cdr3_nt: TGTGCCAGCAGCACACAGGGAAACACTGAAGCTTTCTTT

v_call: TRBV5-6
d_call: -
j_call: TRBJ2-5
clone_size: many
cdr3_aa: CASSLGVDYQYF
cdr3_nt: TGTGCCAGCAGCTTGGGGGTAGACTATCAGTACTTC

v_call: TRBV6-1
d_call: -
j_call: TRBJ1-6
clone_size: -
cdr3_aa: CASSSTERGYNSPLHF
cdr3_nt: TGTGCCAGCAGCTCCACCGAACGGGGATATAATTCACCCCTCCACTTT

v_call: TRBV3-1
d_call: -
j_call: TRBJ1-5
clone_size: many
cdr3_aa: CASSQDRGQGKPQHF
cdr3_nt: TGTGCCAGCAGCCAAGATCGAGGCCAGGGGAAGCCCCAGCATTTT

v_call: TRBV4-1
d_call: -
j_call: TRBJ1-1
clone_size: medium-sized
cdr3_aa: CASSQESSREAFF
cdr3_nt: TGCGCCAGCAGCCAAGAGAGTAGCCGAGAAGCTTTCTTT

v_call: TRBV6-2/TRBV6-3
d_call: TRBD1
j_call: TRBJ1-2
clone_size: medium-sized
cdr3_aa: CASNLLRPGTGKGYTF
cdr3_nt: TGTGCCAGCAACCTTCTCAGACCCGGGACAGGGAAAGGCTACACCTTC

v_call: TRBV29-1
d_call: -
j_call: TRBJ1-1
clone_size: many
cdr3_aa: CSVEDYEAFF
cdr3_nt: TGCAGCGTTGAAGATTACGAAGCTTTCTTT

v_call: TRBV28
d_call: -
j_call: TRBJ1-1
clone_size: few
cdr3_aa: CASSLTGVEAFF
cdr3_nt: TGTGCCAGCAGCCTTACGGGGGTGGAAGCTTTCTTT

v_call: TRBV6-1
d_call: TRBD1
j_call: TRBJ2-2
clone_size: few
cdr3_aa: CASREPGTENTGELFF
cdr3_nt: TGTGCCAGCCGCGAACCCGGGACAGAGAACACCGGGGAGCTGTTTTTT

v_call: TRBV9
d_call: TRBD1
j_call: TRBJ1-2
clone_size: few
cdr3_aa: CASSAHRDRNNYGYTF
cdr3_nt: TGTGCCAGCAGCGCCCACCGGGACAGGAATAACTATGGCTACACCTTC

v_call: TRBV4-1
d_call: TRBD1
j_call: TRBJ2-7
clone_size: -
cdr3_aa: CASSQTTGTERSEQYF
cdr3_nt: TGCGCCAGCAGCCAAACTACCGGGACAGAAAGAAGCGAGCAGTACTTC

v_call: TRBV27
d_call: -
j_call: TRBJ1-1
clone_size: -
cdr3_aa: CASSLAPQVTEAFF
cdr3_nt: TGTGCCAGCAGTTTAGCCCCCCAGGTCACTGAAGCTTTCTTT

v_call: TRBV28
d_call: -
j_call: TRBJ2-5
clone_size: many
cdr3_aa: CASSFLAGTQETQYF
cdr3_nt: TGTGCCAGCAGTTTTCTTGCGGGGACCCAAGAGACCCAGTACTTC

v_call: TRBV6-2/TRBV6-3
d_call: -
j_call: TRBJ2-3
clone_size: -
cdr3_aa: CASSYCRFRTDTQYF
cdr3_nt: TGTGCCAGCAGTTACTGCAGGTTTCGCACAGATACGCAGTATTTT

v_call: TRBV19
d_call: -
j_call: TRBJ1-5
clone_size: many
cdr3_aa: CASSRGNLGSNQPQHF
cdr3_nt: TGTGCCAGTAGTAGGGGGAATTTGGGGAGCAATCAGCCCCAGCATTTT

v_call: TRBV4-1
d_call: -
j_call: TRBJ1-2
clone_size: many
cdr3_aa: CASSRGLDIDYGYTF
cdr3_nt: TGCGCCAGCAGCCGAGGTCTGGACATAGACTATGGCTACACCTTC

v_call: TRBV6-1
d_call: TRBD1
j_call: TRBJ2-7
clone_size: -
cdr3_aa: CASSGGTGESYEQYF
cdr3_nt: TGTGCCAGCAGTGGAGGGACAGGCGAGTCCTACGAGCAGTACTTC

v_call: TRBV12-3/TRBV12-4
d_call: TRBD2
j_call: TRBJ2-3
clone_size: many
cdr3_aa: CASKGVSGRRADTQYF
cdr3_nt: TGTGCCAGCAAGGGGGTTAGCGGGAGGCGGGCAGATACGCAGTATTTT

v_call: TRBV12-3/TRBV12-4
d_call: -
j_call: TRBJ2-7
clone_size: medium-sized
cdr3_aa: CASSLGAGVYEQYF
cdr3_nt: TGTGCCAGCAGTTTAGGGGCAGGGGTCTACGAGCAGTACTTC

v_call: TRBV3-1
d_call: -
j_call: TRBJ1-2
clone_size: many
cdr3_aa: CASSQAGSQLSGYTF
cdr3_nt: TGTGCCAGCAGCCAAGCCGGGTCCCAACTGAGCGGCTACACCTTC